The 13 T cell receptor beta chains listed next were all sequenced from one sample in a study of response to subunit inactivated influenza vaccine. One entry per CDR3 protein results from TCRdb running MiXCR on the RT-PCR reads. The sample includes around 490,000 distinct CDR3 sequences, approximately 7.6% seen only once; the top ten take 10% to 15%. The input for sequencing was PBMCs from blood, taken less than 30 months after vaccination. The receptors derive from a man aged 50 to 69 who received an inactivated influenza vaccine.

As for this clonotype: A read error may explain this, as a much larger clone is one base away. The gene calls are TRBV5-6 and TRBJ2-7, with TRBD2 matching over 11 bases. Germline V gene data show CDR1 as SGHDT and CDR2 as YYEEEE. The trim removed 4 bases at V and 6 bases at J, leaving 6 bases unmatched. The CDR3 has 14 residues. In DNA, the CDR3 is TGTGCCAGCAGCCTGGGACTAGCGGAAGCCGAGCAGTACTTC. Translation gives CASSLGLAEAEQYF. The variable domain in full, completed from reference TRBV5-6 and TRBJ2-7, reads DAGVTQSPTHLIKTRGQQVTLRCSPKSGHDTVSWYQQALGQGPQFIFQYYEEEERQRGNFPDRFSGHQFPNYSSELNVNALLLGDSALYLCASSLGLAEAEQYFGPGTRLTVT.

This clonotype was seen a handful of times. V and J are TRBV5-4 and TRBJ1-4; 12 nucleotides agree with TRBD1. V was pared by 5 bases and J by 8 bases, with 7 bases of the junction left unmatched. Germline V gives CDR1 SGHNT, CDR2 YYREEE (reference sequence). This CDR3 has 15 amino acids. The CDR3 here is CASSPGQGAKEKLFF. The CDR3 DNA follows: TGTGCCAGCAGTCCGGGACAGGGGGCAAAAGAAAAACTGTTTTTT.

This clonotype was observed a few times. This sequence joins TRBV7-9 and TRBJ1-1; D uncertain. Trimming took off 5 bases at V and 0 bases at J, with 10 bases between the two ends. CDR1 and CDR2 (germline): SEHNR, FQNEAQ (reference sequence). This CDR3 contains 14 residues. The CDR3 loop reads CASSPEKVNTEAFF. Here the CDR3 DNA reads TGTGCCAGCAGCCCAGAGAAGGTGAACACTGAAGCTTTCTTT.

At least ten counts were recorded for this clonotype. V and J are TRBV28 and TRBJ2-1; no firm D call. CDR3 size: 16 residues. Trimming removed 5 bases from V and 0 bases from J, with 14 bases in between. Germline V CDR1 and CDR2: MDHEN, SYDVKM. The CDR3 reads CASSADFQSSYNEQFF. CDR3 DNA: TGTGCCAGCAGTGCCGACTTCCAGAGCTCCTACAATGAGCAGTTCTTC.

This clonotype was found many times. Written as DNA, the CDR3 is TGCGCCAGCCCCCGGGCAATGCACTACGAGCAGTACTTC. Residues: CASPRAMHYEQYF. The rearrangement links TRBV5-1 to TRBJ2-7; D not certain. Germline-derived CDR1 and CDR2 are SGHRS and YFSETQ. V was cut by 7 bases and J by 3 bases, with 14 bases left in between. The CDR3 consists of 13 residues.

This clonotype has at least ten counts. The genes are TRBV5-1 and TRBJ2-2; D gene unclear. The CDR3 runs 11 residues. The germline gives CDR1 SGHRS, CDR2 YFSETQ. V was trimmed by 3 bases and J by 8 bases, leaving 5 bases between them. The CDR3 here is CASSSTGELFF. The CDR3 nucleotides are TGCGCCAGCAGCTCCACAGGGGAGCTGTTTTTT.

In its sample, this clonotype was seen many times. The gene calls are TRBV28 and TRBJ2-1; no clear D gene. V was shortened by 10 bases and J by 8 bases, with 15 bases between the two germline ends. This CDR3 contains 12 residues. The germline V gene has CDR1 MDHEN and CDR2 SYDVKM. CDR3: CATRTRRYEQFF. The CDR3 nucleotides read TGTGCCACTCGGACCCGAAGGTATGAGCAGTTCTTC.

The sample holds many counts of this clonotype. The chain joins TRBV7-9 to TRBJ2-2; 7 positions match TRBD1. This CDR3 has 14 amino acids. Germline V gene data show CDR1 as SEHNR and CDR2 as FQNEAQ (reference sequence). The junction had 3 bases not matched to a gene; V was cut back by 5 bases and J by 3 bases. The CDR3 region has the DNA TGTGCCAGCAGCCTGGACAGGCACACCGGGGAGCTGTTTTTT. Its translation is CASSLDRHTGELFF.

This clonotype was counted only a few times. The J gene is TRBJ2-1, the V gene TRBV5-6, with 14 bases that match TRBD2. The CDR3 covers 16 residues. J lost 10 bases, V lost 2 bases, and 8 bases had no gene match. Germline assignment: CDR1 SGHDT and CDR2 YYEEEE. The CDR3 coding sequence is TGTGCCAGCAGCTTCTTAGGACTAGCGGGAGGAAAAGAGCAGTTCTTC. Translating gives CASSFLGLAGGKEQFF.

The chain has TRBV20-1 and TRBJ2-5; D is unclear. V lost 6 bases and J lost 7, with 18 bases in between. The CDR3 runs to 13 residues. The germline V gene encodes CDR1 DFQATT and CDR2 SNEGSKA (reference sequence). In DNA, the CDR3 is TGCAGTGCCGAGGAGCAGGTCCCACGGACCCAGTACTTC. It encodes CSAEEQVPRTQYF.

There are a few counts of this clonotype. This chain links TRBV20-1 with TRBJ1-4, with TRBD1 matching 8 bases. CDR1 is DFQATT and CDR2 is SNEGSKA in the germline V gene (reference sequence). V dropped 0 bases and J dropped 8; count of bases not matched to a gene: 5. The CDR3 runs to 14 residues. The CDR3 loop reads CSARDLTGEEKLFF. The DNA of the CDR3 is TGCAGTGCTAGAGATCTGACAGGGGAGGAAAAACTGTTTTTT.

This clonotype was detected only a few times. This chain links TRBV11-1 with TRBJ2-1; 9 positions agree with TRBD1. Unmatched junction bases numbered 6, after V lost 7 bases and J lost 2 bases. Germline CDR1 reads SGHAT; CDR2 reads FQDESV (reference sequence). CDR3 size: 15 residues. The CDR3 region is CASIKDRGTYNEQFF. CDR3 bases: TGTGCCAGCATCAAGGACAGGGGAACCTACAATGAGCAGTTCTTC.

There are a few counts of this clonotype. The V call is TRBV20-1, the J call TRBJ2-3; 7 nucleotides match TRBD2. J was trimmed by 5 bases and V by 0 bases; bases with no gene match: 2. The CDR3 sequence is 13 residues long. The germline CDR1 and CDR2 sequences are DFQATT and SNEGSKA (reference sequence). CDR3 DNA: TGCAGTGCTAGAGATCCGGGAGGAGATACGCAGTATTTT. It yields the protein CSARDPGGDTQYF.